This TCR beta chain was identified in a study of long-term antiretroviral therapy in people with HIV (dated by TCRdb to 2022 to 2024). As for the study more broadly: The earliest samples were collected approximately a decade before the 2015 WHO recommendation for immediate ART, a period when ART was typically delayed until CD4 counts fell. Whether ART initiation and durable HIV suppression were associated with changes in peripheral blood TRB repertoire composition and diversity was tested in a retrospective serial study. From 25 to 30 adults with confirmed HIV infection, the cohort provided approximately 190 cryopreserved PBMC samples, gathered serially across a mean of about 6 years (range 1-12). No cross-contamination during QIAcube processing was seen in test extractions of a monoclonal T-cell line run alongside 30 to 35 polyclonal samples. About 35% of the 30 participants with HIV were female.

With respect to this clone: It has no known antigen specificity. No quality values exist for individual bases; no much larger clone is one base distant.

Participants were included only if at least one PBMC sample before ART initiation and at least two post-ART samples were available. All participants with HIV were treated in the United States of America. Before DNA extraction, cryopreserved samples of roughly 0.9-11 million PBMC were thawed and then washed. At the time of the earliest PBMC sample, participants with HIV were aged between about 20 and 55 years. Each participant contributed PBMC samples from 1-4 timepoints before ART initiation and 2-8 timepoints after ART initiation, with a median of 7 samples. Serial HIV viral load, CD4+ T-cell count, ART history and demographic data were obtained for every participant. Using a Qiagen kit on a QIAcube, genomic DNA was extracted from unsorted PBMC, with samples processed in batches of 12. The immunoSEQ hsTCRB v3.0 assay was used at survey level resolution to sequence the TRB variable region. TRB sequencing targeted a depth of about 40,000-50,000 T-cell genomes per sample. Pooled TRB libraries were sequenced on an Illumina MiSeq with a v3 150-cycle kit. The source study handled its data this way. Repertoire analysis was run in R within a reproducible Nextflow workflow that covered QC, data transformation and analysis. LymphoSeq2, an R package for exploring AIRR-Seq data, was used to implement the custom analyses. Four samples yielding fewer than 5000 total TRB sequences were excluded, leaving 150 to 200 analyzed HIV repertoires. Among the 180 to 200 HIV repertoires that were kept, approximately 61 were collected before ART initiation and some 130 were collected after ART initiation. Each repertoire was downsampled to 5000 TRB nucleotide sequences, and summary statistics were averaged across 100 downsampling iterations. The analysis kept only TRB sequences whose CDR3 regions were at least seven amino acids long. Diversity was assessed using a clonality score derived from Shannon entropy and using the Gini coefficient. In the repertoire networks, any two of the top 5000 CDR3 amino acid sequences were linked whenever the two sequences differed by an edit distance of one. For TRB CDR3 amino acid sequences, antigen specificity groups and MHC restriction were predicted with GLIPH2. To flag known CMV, EBV, HIV or tissue antigen associations, CDR3 amino acid sequences were matched against VDJdb and McPAS-TCR. Pre-ART, post-ART and control groups were compared with Wilcoxon signed-rank tests and Holm-Bonferroni correction. TCRdb holds this immuneACCESS table with in-frame rearrangements only. Some clones are missing; in checked studies, unresolved V genes explain under half, and the rest has no known cause. For V, J and clone size, that table is used; D and trimming come from the DNA. The sample contains fewer than 30,000 clones, under 90% of them found a single time. The biggest ten clones account for 16% of the sample.

Study-wide findings and limitations: The samples span the years 2004 to 2017, and the ART regimens used at that time may not be as effective as current regimens. Because cell numbers in pre-ART samples were limited, unsorted PBMC were profiled instead of sorted CD4+ and CD8+ T cells. Limited PBMC availability meant only the TCR beta chain was sequenced, without alpha chain pairing. Expanded TRB clones identified before ART initiation dominated the repertoire at all time points, although this dominance fluctuated and declined in many PLHIV after ART. HIV repertoires had narrower CDR3 length ranges than controls, and the network structure suggested an antigen-experienced repertoire that shifted only slightly toward naive after ART. No data were available on ART adherence, viral resistance or therapy changes, limiting inferences about post-ART repertoire changes. Starting ART was linked to a significant rise in TRB diversity, yet even with long-term ART the diversity remained significantly lower than in transplant donor controls.

From cysteine to phenylalanine, the CDR3 is 13 amino acids long. The retained sequence is limited to the CDR3, 39 bases, with the frame set at the first base. V and J are truncated by 6 bases and 4 bases respectively, leaving an intervening sequence of 9 bases. From a lookup of the germline V gene, CDR1 and CDR2 are ENHRY and SYGVKD. This specimen consisted of unsorted PBMCs, obtained at the start of antiretroviral therapy, before treatment. This receptor chain uses TRBV10-3 and TRBJ1-4; a tentative D call is TRBD1 (6 bases match). The sequence derives from a young woman with HIV. In nucleotides, the sequence is TGTGCCATCAGGCAGGGGATTAATGAAAAACTGTTTTTT. The encoded protein is CAIRQGINEKLFF.